The entry below describes one TCR beta chain. Its specificity is unknown. These data belong to a study of shared clonotypes between healthy human individuals. General study points: Rarefaction demonstrated incomplete sorted-subset sequencing despite large depth.

The CDR3 loop spans 13 amino acids. CDR1 MGHRA and CDR2 YSYEKL come from the germline V gene. Trimming took 4 bases from V and 8 from J, leaving 14 bases between them. Authors' data handling: Sequence data from immunoSEQ were junction-only and lacked quality scores; consequently, filtering differed. TCRdb's copy holds only in-frame clones and misses some; the assay was immunoSEQ multiplex PCR. V and J calls and clone size are as listed in that table; D and trimming were resolved from the DNA. The sample records about 1.5 million clones, roughly 95% being singletons. This rearrangement joins TRBV4-1 to TRBJ2-5; D uncertain. Sequences were obtained from naive CD4+ T cells sorted from blood. Subset meaning: CD45RA+ positively selected. The sequence was obtained from a man aged 30-40 years in good health. The CDR3 coding sequence is TGCGCCAGCAGCCCTCTTGAACTCGAAACCCAGTACTTC. Translation: CASSPLELETQYF.